This T cell receptor beta chain was captured by sequencing in a study of shared clonotypes between healthy human individuals (dated by TCRdb to about 2020). Context from the whole study: The cohort comprised two women and a few men aged 18 to 49 years. Per donor, three plates each were used for CD4 naive and CD4 memory, two for CD8 naive, and one for CD8 memory. To estimate repertoire size and how much clonotypes are shared between individuals, the study performed deep sequencing of blood TCR repertoires from a few healthy adults. To increase sequencing depth and limit assay-specific biases, different laboratories used diverse techniques to prepare libraries and sequence TCR repertoires. Leukapheresis yielded between about 0.9 and 9 billion PBMCs per donor.

In the case of this clone: Its antigen is still unknown. Base qualities are missing; no much larger clone stands one base away.

The CDR1 and CDR2 encoded by the germline V gene are SGDLS and YYNGEE. The CDR3, cysteine through phenylalanine, is 17 amino acids long. The retained sequence is limited to the CDR3, 51 bases, with the frame set at the first base. Relative to germline, V is missing 0 bases and J is missing 2 bases, with 6 bases of the junction outside any gene match. What the study reported, not specific to this receptor: Incomplete sequencing was indicated by rarefaction of sorted-subset datasets, despite the large sequencing depth. Around 5% of naive CD4, roughly 3.5% of naive CD8, 2.3% of memory CD4, and less than 0.45% of memory CD8 clonotypes were shared across several donors. Pairwise subsampling led to the expectation that sequencing depth would affect the degree of clonotype sharing among donors. Clonotypes shared by all four sorted-subset donors showed higher generation probabilities than non-shared clonotypes. Only blood was sampled, and tissue TCR repertoires likely differ from those in blood. Because the study included only a small number of donors, the genetic and exposure-history diversity represented was limited. Naive subsets generally had larger estimated clonotype richness than memory subsets.

TCR CDR3 regions were amplified from genomic DNA by multiplex PCR using the deep immunoSEQ assay. For each cell subset, the extracted genomic DNA was distributed evenly across all wells of several immunoSEQ 96-well plates, and each plate served as one replicate. For sorted subsets, each replicate PCR was loaded with approximately 200 ng genomic DNA, equivalent to 25,000 to 30,000 T cell genomes. Purified libraries were quantified with a Qubit 3.0 fluorometer, sized on a Bioanalyzer 2100, and re-quantified with the KAPA Library Quantification kit. Every immunoSEQ 96-well plate was sequenced on a separate single-read 150-cycle Illumina NextSeq 550 flow cell. As for the authors' bioinformatics: Because the immunoSEQ output included only junctional sequences and no quality scores, the filtering could not be the same as the filtering used for full-length reads. Sequences were annotated with PyIR, a Python wrapper for IgBLAST v1.9, using IMGT germline references to assign V/J genes and CDR3. Reads were filtered out if the reads had weak V/J assignments (E-value above 1e-6), no CDR3, stop codons, out-of-frame junctions, or ambiguous translated residues. V3J clonotypes were defined as sequences sharing an identical inferred V gene, J gene, and CDR3 amino acid sequence. To compute the percentage overlap between repertoires, the number of shared unique clonotypes was divided by the size of the smaller repertoire. RTK rarefaction, the Chao1 estimator, and Recon v2.1 estimates of unobserved clonotypes were used to assess repertoire richness. Generation probabilities for all TCRbeta clonotypes obtained by the gDNA method from a few donors were computed using OLGA. Not all clones reach the TCRdb copy of this immuneACCESS table, which keeps in-frame sequences only. Checked studies attribute under half of the gap to unresolved V genes and leave the rest unexplained. V and J calls and clone size come straight from that table; D and trimming were deduced from the DNA. Here the sample has 2.3 million or so clones; approximately 95% occur a single time. Under 0.45% of the sample is held by the ten biggest clonotypes.

Healthy HIV-negative adults with no recently reported acute infections or vaccinations were included as donors. Every donor was a Caucasian adult residing in Nashville, Tennessee, USA. CD4+ T cells were enriched by magnetic negative selection; naive cells were then positively selected on CD45RA, and the negative fraction formed the memory subset. Blood was obtained by leukapheresis, after which PBMCs were separated by Ficoll-Histopaque density gradient centrifugation and cryopreserved in liquid nitrogen vapor phase. Analytical flow cytometry was used to check the purity and quantity of each magnetically sorted T cell population. Each sorted fraction had its genomic DNA isolated and then quantified by UV absorbance on a Nanodrop 2000c.

Sequenced material: naive CD4+ T cells from PBMCs. What the cell subset or site label conveys for this sample: CD45RA+ positively selected. Recombination connected TRBV9 to TRBJ2-7, with TRBD2 matching 12 junction bases. This TCR was sampled from a man between 18 and 29 years old in good health. Some clones in this sample may be carry-over from other donors' samples. The nucleotides read TGTGCCAGCAGCGTAGGCCCTAGCGGGAGGGCCCCCTACGAGCAGTACTTC. Its protein is CASSVGPSGRAPYEQYF.